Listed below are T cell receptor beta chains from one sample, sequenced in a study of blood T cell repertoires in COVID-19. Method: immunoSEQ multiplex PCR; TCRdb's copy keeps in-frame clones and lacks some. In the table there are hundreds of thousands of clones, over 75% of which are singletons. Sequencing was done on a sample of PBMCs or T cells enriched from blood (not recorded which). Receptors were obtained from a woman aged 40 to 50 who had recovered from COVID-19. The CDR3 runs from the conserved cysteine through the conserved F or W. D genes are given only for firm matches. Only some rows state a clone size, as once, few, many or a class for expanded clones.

CASSYDQTFQETQYF	TGTGCCAGCAGTTACGACCAGACTTTCCAAGAGACCCAGTACTTC	TRBV6-5	TRBJ2-5	-	-
CASSLSESYNSPLHF	TGTGCCAGCAGTTTATCCGAGAGTTATAATTCACCCCTCCACTTT	TRBV27	TRBJ1-6	-	-
CASSSGLAGARDTQYF	TGTGCCAGCAGCTCCGGACTAGCGGGGGCCCGGGATACGCAGTATTTT	TRBV27	TRBJ2-3	TRBD2	-
CASSLPDRGRYYGYTF	TGTGCCAGCAGTTTGCCGGACAGGGGGCGCTACTATGGCTACACCTTC	TRBV28	TRBJ1-2	TRBD1	-
CASSLELVTDTQYF	TGTGCCAGCAGCTTAGAGCTAGTCACAGATACGCAGTATTTT	TRBV11-2	TRBJ2-3	-	-
CASSYPTGTGRNEQFF	TGTGCCAGCAGCTATCCTACCGGGACAGGGAGGAATGAGCAGTTCTTC	TRBV7-2	TRBJ2-1	TRBD1	-
CASRTDWNQPQHF	TGTGCCAGCAGAACTGACTGGAATCAGCCCCAGCATTTT	TRBV2	TRBJ1-5	-	-
CASSLDGPMSYTF	TGTGCCAGCAGCTTAGATGGCCCCATGAGCTACACCTTC	TRBV11-2	TRBJ1-2	-	-
CASSFLDRSYEQYF	TGTGCCAGCAGCTTCCTAGATCGCTCCTACGAGCAGTACTTC	TRBV5-6	TRBJ2-7	-	once
CASSKAGGLDEQYF	TGTGCCAGCAGCAAGGCCGGGGGGCTTGACGAGCAGTACTTC	TRBV7-9	TRBJ2-7	-	-
CASSSPGSTDTQYF	TGTGCCAGCAGCTCCCCAGGGTCCACAGATACGCAGTATTTT	TRBV7-3	TRBJ2-3	-	-
CASSLQGAETQYF	TGTGCCAGCAGTCTCCAGGGGGCAGAGACCCAGTACTTC	TRBV7-6	TRBJ2-5	TRBD1	-
CSATGGEETQYF	TGCAGCGCCACAGGGGGCGAGGAGACCCAGTACTTC	TRBV29-1	TRBJ2-5	TRBD1	-
CASSSPGTALQETQYF	TGTGCCAGCAGTTCCCCAGGGACAGCGCTCCAAGAGACCCAGTACTTC	TRBV28	TRBJ2-5	TRBD1	-
CASSEGGDREDEKLFF	TGTGCCAGCAGTGAAGGGGGGGACAGGGAGGATGAAAAACTGTTTTTT	TRBV6-1	TRBJ1-4	TRBD1	-
CASSFPTGGGSPLHF	TGTGCCAGCAGCTTCCCCACAGGGGGAGGTTCACCCCTCCACTTT	TRBV7-9	TRBJ1-6	TRBD1	few
CASSFGWGRINEQFF	TGTGCCAGCAGCTTCGGCTGGGGCAGGATCAATGAGCAGTTCTTC	TRBV7-8	TRBJ2-1	-	-
CASSLQGAEAFF	TGTGCCAGCAGCTTACAAGGGGCTGAAGCTTTCTTT	TRBV7-2	TRBJ1-1	-	-
CATSDSTAYGYTF	TGTGCCACCAGTGATTCGACAGCCTATGGCTACACCTTC	TRBV24-1	TRBJ1-2	-	-
CASSLTSVADTQYF	TGTGCCAGCAGCTTGACTAGCGTCGCAGATACGCAGTATTTT	TRBV5-4	TRBJ2-3	TRBD2	-
CASSADSLYGYTF	TGCGCCAGCAGCGCGGACAGCCTTTATGGCTACACCTTC	TRBV5-1	TRBJ1-2	-	-
CASSRREAHSPLHF	TGTGCCAGCAGCCGGAGGGAAGCTCATTCACCCCTCCACTTT	TRBV5-6	TRBJ1-6	-	-
CASSVRTDRPDTQYF	TGTGCCAGCAGTGTAAGAACCGACAGGCCAGATACGCAGTATTTT	TRBV2	TRBJ2-3	-	-
CASSIGTGGAGQPQHF	TGTGCCAGCAGTATCGGGACAGGGGGCGCGGGTCAGCCCCAGCATTTT	TRBV27	TRBJ1-5	TRBD1	-
CASSIQGDSPGGYTF	TGTGCCAGTAGTATACAGGGGGACAGCCCCGGTGGCTACACCTTC	TRBV19	TRBJ1-2	TRBD1	-
CASKASGGAETQYF	TGTGCCAGCAAGGCCAGCGGGGGGGCGGAGACCCAGTACTTC	TRBV6-5	TRBJ2-5	TRBD2	-
CASSQDWLAGTDTQYF	TGTGCCAGCAGCCAAGATTGGCTAGCGGGCACAGATACGCAGTATTTT	TRBV3-1/TRBV3-2	TRBJ2-3	TRBD2	-
CASIPGTSGPYEQYF	TGTGCCAGCATCCCCGGGACTAGCGGGCCCTACGAGCAGTACTTC	TRBV2	TRBJ2-7	TRBD2	-
CASTTGGLTSGHSTQYF	TGTGCCAGCACCACAGGAGGGTTGACTAGCGGACATAGTACGCAGTATTTT	TRBV3-1/TRBV3-2	TRBJ2-3	TRBD2	-
CASSVGPGLQETQYF	TGTGCCAGCAGCGTAGGGCCAGGACTCCAAGAGACCCAGTACTTC	TRBV9	TRBJ2-5	-	-
CAIRPGMTSGPNEQFF	TGTGCCATCAGGCCCGGTATGACTAGCGGCCCCAATGAGCAGTTCTTC	TRBV10-3	TRBJ2-1	TRBD2	-
CASSQAAGGTYEQYF	TGCGCCAGCAGCCAAGCAGCGGGAGGTACCTACGAGCAGTACTTC	TRBV4-1	TRBJ2-7	TRBD2	-
CASSPAGARFNGYTF	TGTGCCAGCAGTCCCGCGGGGGCCCGGTTCAACGGCTACACCTTC	TRBV28	TRBJ1-2	-	-
CSVDRGNEQFF	TGCAGCGTTGATCGGGGGAATGAGCAGTTCTTC	TRBV29-1	TRBJ2-1	-	-
CAWRPTSKGYEQYF	TGTGCCTGGAGACCGACTAGCAAAGGTTACGAGCAGTACTTC	TRBV30	TRBJ2-7	TRBD2	-
CATSDYSDLWPQHF	TGTGCCACCAGTGACTATAGCGACCTGTGGCCCCAGCATTTT	TRBV24-1	TRBJ1-5	-	-
CSVERVGGGTDTQYF	TGCAGCGTTGAAAGGGTCGGGGGGGGCACAGATACGCAGTATTTT	TRBV29-1	TRBJ2-3	TRBD2	-
CASSLFRQGSNQPQHF	TGTGCCAGCAGCTTATTCAGACAGGGGAGCAATCAGCCCCAGCATTTT	TRBV7-9	TRBJ1-5	TRBD1	-
CASSPSRHSYEQYF	TGTGCCAGCAGTCCGTCCCGACACTCCTACGAGCAGTACTTC	TRBV6-5	TRBJ2-7	-	-
CASSSTSGGTSTDTQYF	TGTGCCAGCAGCTCTACTAGCGGGGGGACTAGCACAGATACGCAGTATTTT	TRBV7-9	TRBJ2-3	TRBD2	-
CASSHTGKNGELFF	TGTGCCAGCAGCCATACAGGGAAGAACGGGGAGCTGTTTTTT	TRBV7-3	TRBJ2-2	-	-
CASSPEQGGELFF	TGTGCCAGCAGCCCGGAACAGGGCGGGGAGCTGTTTTTT	TRBV5-4	TRBJ2-2	-	many
CASNSGGGTDTQYF	TGTGCCAGCAACAGCGGGGGGGGGACAGATACGCAGTATTTT	TRBV19	TRBJ2-3	TRBD2	-
CASSFGEDYGYTF	TGTGCCAGCAGCTTCGGTGAAGACTATGGCTACACCTTC	TRBV7-9	TRBJ1-2	-	-
CASSQGTGHYEQYF	TGTGCCAGCAGCCAAGGTACTGGGCATTACGAGCAGTACTTC	TRBV3-1/TRBV3-2	TRBJ2-7	-	-
CASSIDDREKDNSPLHF	TGTGCCAGTAGTATAGACGACAGGGAAAAGGATAATTCACCCCTCCACTTT	TRBV19	TRBJ1-6	TRBD1	-
CASSGQVVGELFF	TGTGCCAGTAGCGGACAGGTCGTCGGGGAGCTGTTTTTT	TRBV19	TRBJ2-2	TRBD1	-
CAIRAGVAGGQETQYF	TGTGCCATCAGAGCCGGGGTAGCGGGGGGGCAAGAGACCCAGTACTTC	TRBV10-3	TRBJ2-5	TRBD2	-
CASSVGWSGTYEQYF	TGTGCCAGCAGCGTAGGTTGGTCAGGCACCTACGAGCAGTACTTC	TRBV9	TRBJ2-7	-	-
CASRLAIWCLDSRGTEAFF	TGTGCAAGTCGCTTAGCGATATGGTGCCTGGACAGCCGAGGGACTGAAGCTTTCTTT	TRBV12-2	TRBJ1-1	-	-
CATSRGGGDEKLFF	TGTGCCACCAGCAGAGGAGGAGGGGATGAAAAACTGTTTTTT	TRBV15	TRBJ1-4	-	-